The sequence of this T cell receptor beta chain was determined in a study of blood T cell repertoires in COVID-19. Looking at the study overall: The United States, Italy and Spain provided the acute and convalescent COVID-19 samples.

V was clipped by 6 bases and J by 0 bases, with 24 bases between them. The CDR3 extends over 19 amino acids. Per germline, CDR1 WSHSY and CDR2 SAAADI. Data came from immunoSEQ multiplex PCR; TCRdb stores just in-frame clones and leaves some out. The sample has hundreds of thousands of clones; 85% are singletons. The TCR sequence derives from a woman under 30 with acute or convalescent COVID-19. The sequenced sample consisted of peripheral blood. This chain links TRBV10-2 with TRBJ2-1, with D possibly being TRBD1 (5 bases). The CDR3 bases are TGCGCCAGCAGAAAGGGGCAGTACCGATTCGTGAGCTCCTACAATGAGCAGTTCTTC. This translates into CASRKGQYRFVSSYNEQFF.